The clone carrying this TCR beta chain was recorded many times. Its antigen is undetermined. Naive CD4+ cells had CD25+ Tregs removed. The CDR3 loop spans 16 amino acids. CDR1 is SNHLY, CDR2 FYNNEI, per germline. J gave up 3 bases and V 1 base, and 5 bases lay outside the gene matches. Constant-region reverse primers amplified full-length variable regions, followed by semi-nested Nested Universal Primer A PCR. MiXCR, applied by TCRdb to the 5' RACE reads, yields one record per CDR3 protein. Of 45,000 to 55,000 distinct CDR3 sequences in the sample, 24% are singletons; the top ten hold 3% to 4%. Study results and limitations: Tumor Tregs overlapped most with tumor, then blood, naive CD4+ cells.

The sequence was collected from a female donor with breast cancer. The sample taken for sequencing was tumor-infiltrating naive CD4+ T cells sorted from the breast tumor. Subset reported: naive CD4+ T cells, CD4+CD45RA+CD25-. The rearrangement links TRBV2 to TRBJ2-1, with 8 bases aligning to TRBD2. CDR3 residues: CASSEGSTSGYNEQFF. The CDR3 bases are TGTGCCAGCAGTGAAGGATCAACTAGCGGCTACAATGAGCAGTTCTTC.